Below, one T cell receptor (beta chain) is given with its context. What it recognizes is unknown. Clones were sequenced by immunoSEQ multiplex PCR, and TCRdb holds only the in-frame ones, with some missing. The table records 250,000 to 300,000 clones, about 87% of them present only once. The data derive from a study of Ad26.COV2.S vaccination and SARS-CoV-2 variants. Study at large: Into the muscle, Ad26.COV2.S was dosed once or twice, 56 days apart.

Study outcomes and limitations: Quantification of TCR breadth and depth may have yielded underestimates of total T cell responses.

The CDR3 covers 13 residues. From germline, CDR1 is KGHSH and CDR2 LQKENI. The V and J ends lost 3 bases and 8 bases respectively, with 11 bases between them. Described treatment: around 19 received Ad26.COV2.S at low or high dose, single or two shots; a few received placebo; per-sample allocation not given. Samples were taken on day 63 after the first vaccine or placebo injection. The TCR sequence derives from a person between 18 and 65 years old who received the Ad26.COV2.S COVID-19 vaccine or a placebo. This sequence joins TRBV18 and TRBJ1-5; no clear D gene. The sequences come from peripheral blood, collected in a trial of Ad26.COV2.S vaccine versus placebo. Here the CDR3 reads CASSPGPFEPQHF. For the CDR3, the DNA is TGTGCCAGCTCACCTGGACCCTTTGAGCCCCAGCATTTT.